This T cell receptor beta chain was obtained from a study of blood T cell repertoires in COVID-19. On the study more broadly: Acute and convalescent COVID-19 samples came from the United States, Italy and Spain.

Looked up from germline, CDR1 is SGHRS and CDR2 is YFSETQ. With 3 bases clipped from V and 4 bases from J, the junction kept 6 bases outside the gene matches. There are 14 residues in the CDR3. In the study's own analysis: Estimates of nucleated cell counts were drawn from the amplification of reference gene primers. Using immunoSEQ multiplex PCR, the repertoire was profiled, and TCRdb retains in-frame clones only, with some absent. Clone size and V and J calls were adopted from that table, with D and trimming inferred from the DNA. The profile shows hundreds of thousands of clones, around 87% of them singletons.

J is TRBJ1-1 and V is TRBV5-1; 7 bases match TRBD1. Sequenced material: PBMCs or T cells enriched from blood (not recorded which). The TCR was taken from a woman in her forties or fifties who had recovered from COVID-19. CDR3 DNA sequence: TGCGCCAGCAGCTCTTCAGGGGGTGGCACTGAAGCTTTCTTT. It translates to CASSSSGGGTEAFF.